One and the same sample provided the 24 T cell receptor beta chains below, sequenced in a study of T cell clonality in common variable immunodeficiency. Repertoires were generated with immunoSEQ multiplex PCR, while TCRdb's copy carries only in-frame clones and drops some. Recorded here are some 80,000 clones, none singletons. Specimen: peripheral blood mononuclear cells. These receptors were collected from a person aged 18 to 70 in good health.

In its sample, this clone was seen many times. The CDR3 end lies 3 residues beyond the end of the read and is filled in from the germline J gene. This sequence joins TRBV6-1 and TRBJ2-2; tentatively, D is TRBD1 (5 bases). This CDR3 is 14 amino acids long. The germline V and J ends were trimmed by 4 bases and 5 bases, with 11 bases remaining between them. The germline V gene encodes CDR1 MNHNS and CDR2 SASEGT. The CDR3 reads CASSATARTGELFF. CDR3 DNA, as far as it was read: TGTGCCAGCAGTGCGACAGCCCGAACCGGGGAG.

This clone was counted at least ten times. The read comes to an end 3 residues before the CDR3 does, leaving the germline J gene to fill in the end. The chain joins TRBV7-2 to TRBJ2-7, with 8 bases lining up with TRBD2. Germline loops: CDR1 SGHTA, CDR2 FQGNSA. The CDR3 has 14 residues. The V and J ends lost 5 bases and 5 bases, in that order; junction bases with no gene match: 8. The covered CDR3 bases are TGTGCCAGCAGCCAGGAGCGGGAGTTCAACGAG. Translated, it gives CASSQEREFNE. The whole CDR3 protein is CASSQEREFNEQYF. The variable domain in full, with the rest retrieved from reference TRBV7-2 and TRBJ2-7, is GAGVSQSPSNKVTEKGKDVELRCDPISGHTALYWYRQSLGQGLEFLIYFQGNSAPDKSGLPSDRFSAERTGGSVSTLTIQRTQQEDSAVYLCASSQEREFNEQYFGPGTRLTVT.

This clone was seen repeatedly, ten times or more. The read terminates 3 residues before the CDR3 end, so the remaining end is supplied by the germline J gene. The rearrangement joins TRBV7-2 to TRBJ2-7; no clear D. Trimming took off 0 bases at V and 2 bases at J, with 17 bases between the two ends. The germline CDR1 and CDR2 sequences are SGHTA and FQGNSA. The CDR3 spans 17 residues. Partial CDR3 DNA: TGTGCCAGCAGCTTAGCGAGAACAGCACTGGGCCCCTACGAG. Translating it yields CASSLARTALGPYE. The full CDR3 sequence reads CASSLARTALGPYEQYF.

This clone was seen many times. The read comes to an end 3 residues before the CDR3 does, leaving the germline J gene to fill in the end. The chain carries TRBV18 and TRBJ2-5; no definite D call. Trimming stripped 3 bases from V and 2 bases from J, with 10 bases between. Germline V CDR1 and CDR2: KGHSH, LQKENI. The CDR3 runs 14 residues. The CDR3 spells CASSPVRVQETQYF. The sequenced part of the CDR3 DNA is TGTGCCAGCTCACCCGTCCGGGTTCAAGAGACC.

Points on this clone: The sequence runs out 3 residues before the end of the CDR3; the remainder is reconstructed from the germline J gene. The gene calls are TRBV11-1 and TRBJ1-1; D gene unclear. The CDR3 has 15 residues. V dropped 5 bases and J dropped 2 bases, with 15 bases sitting between them. Germline V gene data show CDR1 as SGHAT and CDR2 as FQDESV (reference sequence). CDR3 DNA, as far as it was read: TGTGCCAGCAGCCCGCCGCGGGCAGTTAACACTGAA. Its translation: CASSPPRAVNTE. The whole CDR3 sequence is CASSPPRAVNTEAFF. The full variable domain, rest sourced from reference TRBV11-1 and TRBJ1-1, is EAEVAQSPRYKITEKSQAVAFWCDPISGHATLYWYRQILGQGPELLVQFQDESVVDDSQLPKDRFSAERLKGVDSTLKIQPAELGDSAMYLCASSPPRAVNTEAFFGQGTRLTVV.

This clone came up many times. Sequencing ends 3 residues short of the CDR3 end; the germline J gene provides the rest. The chain links TRBV5-1 to TRBJ2-1, with TRBD2 identical over 13 bases. Trimming at V came to 4 bases and at J to 7 bases, leaving 8 bases not matched to a gene. The CDR3 spans 16 residues. Looked up from germline, CDR1 is SGHRS and CDR2 is YFSETQ. CDR3 amino acids: CASSDLTSGRRNEQFF. The DNA read from the CDR3 is TGCGCCAGCAGCGACCTGACTAGCGGGAGGAGAAATGAG.

This clone was seen repeatedly, ten times or more. From the germline J gene comes the end of the CDR3, since the read stops 3 residues before it. V and J are TRBV11-2 and TRBJ2-1; weak D call: TRBD2 (6 bases). Germline assignment: CDR1 SGHAT and CDR2 FQNNGV. This CDR3 has 14 amino acids. Trimming removed 6 bases at V and 5 bases at J, with 14 bases between. Incomplete CDR3 DNA: TGTGCCAGCAGATATAGCGGATTAAACAATGAG. It yields the protein CASRYSGLNNE. The CDR3, in full, reads CASRYSGLNNEQFF.

This clone was observed a handful of times. The CDR3 extends 3 residues past the end of the read, so its final part is completed from the germline J gene. V usage is TRBV7-8 and J usage is TRBJ2-7, with 13 bases fitting TRBD2. V dropped 5 bases and J dropped 2; count of bases not matched to a gene: 3. CDR3 size: 15 residues. Germline V lookup: CDR1 SGHVS, CDR2 FQNEAQ. CDR3: CASSPGTSGTYEQYF. The CDR3 DNA, read in part, is TGTGCCAGCAGCCCTGGGACTAGCGGGACCTACGAG. Together with reference TRBV7-8 and TRBJ2-7, the CDR3 gives the full variable domain: GAGVSQSPRYKVAKRGQDVALRCDPISGHVSLFWYQQALGQGPEFLTYFQNEAQLDKSGLPSDRFFAERPEGSVSTLKIQRTQQEDSAVYLCASSPGTSGTYEQYFGPGTRLTVT.

At least ten counts were recorded for this clone. The sequenced CDR3 bases are TGTGCCAGCAGTTTAGGGGACGCCGGGGGATCAGGGCCC. It encodes CASSLGDAGGSGP. The entire CDR3 protein is CASSLGDAGGSGPQHF. The chain recombines TRBV12-3 or TRBV12-4 with TRBJ1-5; possible D gene TRBD1, 5 bases. The sequence runs out 3 residues before the end of the CDR3; the remainder is reconstructed from the germline J gene. Trimming shortened V by 1 base and J by 9 bases, and 19 bases separated the two germline ends. The CDR3 is made up of 16 amino acids.

This clone appeared many times. The same CDR3 can be traced to other DNA sequences in this sample. CDR3 DNA (partial): TGTGCCAGCTCACCACCCAGGACAGGGTTCTCCTACGAG. Its protein product is CASSPPRTGFSYE. The full CDR3 protein is CASSPPRTGFSYEQYF. The rearrangement joins TRBV18 to TRBJ2-7, with 8 nucleotides matching TRBD1. From the germline J gene comes the end of the CDR3, since the read stops 3 residues before it. Germline V lookup: CDR1 KGHSH, CDR2 LQKENI. The CDR3 sequence is 16 residues long. V dropped 0 bases and J dropped 0; count of bases not matched to a gene: 4.

With regard to this clone: Sequencing ends 3 residues short of the CDR3 end; the germline J gene provides the rest. The chain is built from TRBV6-2 or TRBV6-3 and TRBJ1-5, with D hard to call. Germline assignment: CDR1 MNHEY and CDR2 SVGEGT. The CDR3 is 15 residues long. Trimming removed 5 bases from V and 5 bases from J, with 16 bases in between. CDR3 DNA, as far as it was read: TGTGCCAGCAGTCCTATATCAAATAGTTATCAGCCC. Translating gives CASSPISNSYQP. The CDR3 in full is CASSPISNSYQPQHF.

This clone was picked up many times. The read stops 3 residues short of the end of the CDR3; the missing end is completed from the germline J gene. The V gene is TRBV18, the J gene TRBJ2-3; the D is unclear. Germline CDR1 is KGHSH and CDR2 is LQKENI. This CDR3 region has 12 residues. CDR3 in amino acids: CASSLPIPAQYF. CDR3 DNA, as far as it was read: TGTGCCAGCTCACTTCCGATCCCGGCG.

Many counts were recorded for this clone. The sequence runs out 3 residues before the end of the CDR3; the remainder is reconstructed from the germline J gene. V gene TRBV20-1 combines with J gene TRBJ2-7; TRBD2 is a possible D gene (5 bases). The germline gives CDR1 DFQATT, CDR2 SNEGSKA (reference sequence). Trimming cost V 6 bases and J 0 bases, with 15 bases left between them. The CDR3 has 14 residues. The CDR3 region is CSATPRTLSYEQYF. The CDR3 DNA, read in part, is TGCAGTGCCACCCCCAGGACTCTCTCCTACGAG.

This clone occurred many times. Read data end 3 residues before the CDR3 end; the end is taken from the germline J gene. The V and J genes are TRBV5-1 and TRBJ2-5; D is unclear. Germline V gene lookup returns CDR1 SGHRS and CDR2 YFSETQ. The CDR3 is 12 residues long. Trimming left V 0 bases short and J 5 bases short, with 5 bases between. This CDR3 is CASSLEGETQYF. The covered CDR3 bases are TGCGCCAGCAGCTTGGAAGGCGAGACC. The entire variable domain, with the rest obtained from reference TRBV5-1 and TRBJ2-5, is as follows: KAGVTQTPRYLIKTRGQQVTLSCSPISGHRSVSWYQQTPGQGLQFLFEYFSETQRNKGNFPGRFSGRQFSNSRSEMNVSTLELGDSALYLCASSLEGETQYFGPGTRLLVL.

Many counts were recorded for this clone. Read sequence stops 3 residues before the CDR3 end, and the germline J gene provides the missing end. This chain uses TRBV19 with TRBJ1-5; D might be TRBD1 (6 bases). The CDR3 sequence is 13 residues long. CDR1 LNHDA and CDR2 SQIVND come from the germline V gene (reference sequence). Trimming took off 7 bases at V and 5 bases at J, with 12 bases between the two ends. The sequenced part of the CDR3 DNA is TGTGCCAGTAAGACTCCAGGGGATCAGCCC. Translating gives CASKTPGDQP. In full, the CDR3 reads CASKTPGDQPQHF.

This clone has at least ten counts. With the read ending 3 residues before the CDR3 end, the germline J gene is used to fill in that end. J is TRBJ2-7 and V is TRBV28; 7 bases match TRBD1. There are 14 residues in the CDR3. V was clipped by 5 bases and J by 5 bases; unmatched bases: 9. In germline, CDR1 is MDHEN, CDR2 SYDVKM. The sequenced part of the CDR3 DNA is TGTGCCAGCAGTGCCCCGGACAGGTGGAACGAG. Translation: CASSAPDRWNE. The CDR3 in full is CASSAPDRWNEQYF.

This clone came up many times. Sequencing ends 3 residues short of the CDR3 end; the germline J gene provides the rest. The chain joins TRBV20-1 to TRBJ2-1; TRBD2 aligns across 7 bases. Germline V gene data show CDR1 as DFQATT and CDR2 as SNEGSKA (reference sequence). The CDR3 runs 15 residues. The V and J ends lost 1 base and 6 bases, in that order; junction bases with no gene match: 9. The CDR3 bases that were read are TGCAGTGCTAGAGCCCCGGGACTATCTCCCAATGAG. It encodes CSARAPGLSPNE. The entire CDR3 sequence reads CSARAPGLSPNEQFF.

This clone has ten or more counts. Read coverage stops 3 residues before the CDR3 terminus; the germline J gene supplies the remainder. This chain connects TRBV28 to TRBJ2-6; 10 bases line up with TRBD1. CDR1 and CDR2 (germline): MDHEN, SYDVKM. The V and J ends lost 7 bases and 3 bases, in that order; junction bases with no gene match: 6. The CDR3 is 16 amino acids. The CDR3 bases that were read are TGTGCCAGCAACCGACAGGGGGCGCGTGGGGCCAACGTC. It is translated as CASNRQGARGANV. The entire CDR3 sequence reads CASNRQGARGANVLTF.

This clone was recorded at least ten times. The missing CDR3 end, 3 residues past where the read stops, is filled in from the germline J gene. The rearrangement links TRBV6-1 to TRBJ1-5; the D gene is possibly TRBD1 (6 bases). V was trimmed by 2 bases and J by 6 bases, leaving 11 bases between them. The CDR3 is made up of 14 amino acids. Germline V gene lookup returns CDR1 MNHNS and CDR2 SASEGT. The chain's CDR3 is CASSEQGRPQPQHF. The DNA read from the CDR3 is TGTGCCAGCAGTGAACAGGGGAGGCCTCAGCCC.

This clone occurred many times. Coverage ceases 3 residues before the CDR3 finishes, and the germline J gene fills in the end. J is TRBJ1-5 and V is TRBV19; the D gene is possibly TRBD1 (5 bases). The V gene's germline CDR1 is LNHDA and CDR2 SQIVND (reference sequence). V gave up 7 bases and J gave up 2 bases, with 15 bases separating them. This CDR3 has 15 residues. CDR3 sequence reads: CASKQATSRNQPQHF. The CDR3 DNA, read in part, is TGTGCCAGTAAACAGGCGACCTCTCGCAATCAGCCC.

The sample holds many counts of this clone. The read falls 3 residues short of the CDR3 end, and the missing part is taken from the germline J gene. The chain has TRBV20-1 and TRBJ1-5; 8 bases fit TRBD1. The length of the CDR3 is 14 residues. V dropped 2 bases and J dropped 9; count of bases not matched to a gene: 9. The germline gives CDR1 DFQATT, CDR2 SNEGSKA (reference sequence). This chain's CDR3 is CSARSDRGEWPQHF. The CDR3 bases that were read are TGCAGTGCTAGAAGCGACAGGGGCGAATGGCCC.

This clone has at least ten counts. The CDR3 end lies 3 residues beyond the end of the read and is filled in from the germline J gene. The rearrangement links TRBV11-2 to TRBJ2-3, with a weak D call TRBD1 (6 bases). The CDR3 is 14 residues long. V was pared by 4 bases and J by 5 bases, with 13 bases between. Germline-derived CDR1 and CDR2 are SGHAT and FQNNGV. This chain's CDR3 is CASSSTGPLDTQYF. The sequenced CDR3 bases are TGTGCCAGCAGCTCCACAGGGCCACTAGATACG.

This clone was seen repeatedly, ten times or more. The read gets to within 3 residues of the CDR3 end, and the germline J gene fills in the rest. This chain links TRBV2 with TRBJ1-1; TRBD1 is a possible D gene (6 bases). Germline-derived CDR1 and CDR2 are SNHLY and FYNNEI. The CDR3 has 14 amino acids. Between the trimmed V and J ends, which lost 8 bases and 3 bases, there was a span of 16 bases. The CDR3 DNA, read in part, is TGTGCCAGCGCCCCGGACAGAACTCACACTGAA. Protein product: CASAPDRTHTE. The CDR3 as a whole reads CASAPDRTHTEAFF.

This clone was found many times. The read stops 3 residues short of the end of the CDR3; the missing end is completed from the germline J gene. V gene TRBV7-9 combines with J gene TRBJ2-3; TRBD1 matches at 10 bases. The V segment lost 3 bases and the J segment 5 bases; nucleotides outside the gene matches: 5. Per germline, CDR1 SEHNR and CDR2 FQNEAQ (reference sequence). This CDR3 region has 15 residues. CDR3 in amino acids: CASSFQGQGQDTQYF. CDR3 bases read: TGTGCCAGCAGCTTCCAGGGACAGGGGCAAGATACG.